Listed here are 30 T cell receptor beta chains from one sample, sequenced in a study of cytomegalovirus exposure and HLA in healthy donors (TCRdb year 2017). To prepare the library, the immunoSEQ multiplex PCR assay was applied. For the multiplex PCR, a mixture combining 60 forward primers for TCR Vbeta segments and 13 reverse primers for TCR Jbeta segments was used. The table comes from immuneACCESS by way of TCRdb, which keeps in-frame sequences with V and J called. Part of the clones is missing from these tables; in studies checked, under half for an unresolved V gene and the rest for unknown reasons. The table for this sample lists 200,000 to 250,000 clones; 82% of them were counted only once. Around 5.7% of the sample comes from the top ten. The specimen sequenced was PBMCs. The receptors here all came from a woman aged 40-49 years in good health and CMV-seropositive.

The chain links TRBV5-6 to TRBJ2-5, with 7 bases matching TRBD1. This CDR3 comprises 16 residues. Germline V gene sequence: CDR1 SGHDT, CDR2 YYEEEE. The V segment lost 1 base and the J segment 4 bases; nucleotides outside the gene matches: 10. CDR3 in DNA: TGTGCCAGCAGCTTGAAGGGGTGGGCAGGGGGAGAGACCCAGTACTTC. Its translation is CASSLKGWAGGETQYF.

The chain employs TRBV30 and TRBJ2-2, with 10 bases lining up with TRBD2. The CDR3 sequence is 15 residues long. J gave up 3 bases and V 3 bases, and 4 bases lay outside the gene matches. CDR1 and CDR2 from the germline V gene are GTSNPN and SVGIG (reference sequence). CDR3: CAWSHSGGYTGELFF. The CDR3 region has the DNA TGTGCCTGGAGCCATAGCGGGGGGTACACCGGGGAGCTGTTTTTT.

J is TRBJ1-5 and V is TRBV5-5; D is perhaps TRBD1 (5 bases). This CDR3 region has 16 residues. Germline CDR1 SGHKS, CDR2 YYEKEE (reference sequence). Trimming left V 2 bases short and J 2 bases short, with 14 bases between. CDR3 loop: CASSFRVATGNQPQHF. CDR3 coding DNA: TGTGCCAGCAGCTTCAGGGTGGCGACGGGCAATCAGCCCCAGCATTTT.

The V and J genes are TRBV19 and TRBJ2-1; 7 positions agree with TRBD2. Germline values: CDR1 LNHDA, CDR2 SQIVND (reference sequence). The CDR3 sequence is 15 residues long. The trim removed 5 bases at V and 3 bases at J, leaving 7 bases unmatched. As DNA, the CDR3 is TGTGCCAGTAGTTCAACTAGCGCTTTCTACAATGAGCAGTTCTTC. Translating gives CASSSTSAFYNEQFF. Looking up the rest from reference TRBV19 and TRBJ2-1 gives the full variable domain: DGGITQSPKYLFRKEGQNVTLSCEQNLNHDAMYWYRQDPGQGLRLIYYSQIVNDFQKGDIAEGYSVSREKKESFPLTVTSAQKNPTAFYLCASSSTSAFYNEQFFGPGTRLTVL.

The chain recombines TRBV6-5 with TRBJ1-1, with a weak D call TRBD1 (5 bases). Germline loops: CDR1 MNHEY, CDR2 SVGAGI. V lost 10 bases to trimming and J lost 7 bases, with 19 bases between them. The CDR3 sequence is 13 residues long. This CDR3 is CATERQTSDEAFF. In nucleotides, the CDR3 is TGTGCCACGGAGAGACAGACGTCGGATGAAGCTTTCTTT.

The chain is built from TRBV9 and TRBJ2-6; weak D call: TRBD2 (5 bases). Germline CDR1 reads SGDLS; CDR2 reads YYNGEE. The CDR3 contains 16 residues. The V gene lost 0 bases and the J gene lost 0 bases, with 7 bases spanning the gap. CDR3 nucleotides: TGTGCCAGCAGCGTAGCTGACTACTCTGGGGCCAACGTCCTGACTTTC. Amino acids: CASSVADYSGANVLTF.

The chain carries TRBV2 and TRBJ2-2; TRBD1 matches at 7 bases. V lost 6 bases and J lost 0; bases outside the gene matches: 4. The CDR3 contains 15 residues. Looked up from germline, CDR1 is SNHLY and CDR2 is FYNNEI. Here the CDR3 reads CASRPGTANTGELFF. The CDR3 coding sequence is TGTGCCAGCAGGCCCGGGACAGCGAACACCGGGGAGCTGTTTTTT.

This clone turned up a few times. The chain joins TRBV19 to TRBJ2-1, with TRBD1 identical over 12 bases. The CDR3 consists of 15 residues. After removal of 2 bases from V and 7 bases from J, the junction contained 3 bases not matched to a gene. Germline loops: CDR1 LNHDA, CDR2 SQIVND (reference sequence). In DNA form, the CDR3 reads TGTGCCAGTAGTATACGGGGACAGGGGGCTAATGAGCAGTTCTTC. The encoded protein is CASSIRGQGANEQFF.

The chain employs TRBV7-8 and TRBJ2-1; weak D call: TRBD2 (5 bases). The CDR3 spans 16 residues. CDR1 is SGHVS, CDR2 FQNEAQ, per germline. The ends were cut back, 0 bases at V and 2 bases at J, with 11 bases in the middle. CDR3 in DNA: TGTGCCAGCAGCTTAGCGAGCCTCGGGGCCTACAATGAGCAGTTCTTC. Translating it yields CASSLASLGAYNEQFF.

The chain is built from TRBV4-1 and TRBJ1-1; 10 bases align to TRBD1. The CDR3 is made up of 13 amino acids. Unmatched junction bases numbered 3, after V lost 6 bases and J lost 5 bases. CDR1 MGHRA and CDR2 YSYEKL come from the germline V gene. CDR3 nucleotides: TGCGCCAGCAGTTCGGGACAGGGGACTGAAGCTTTCTTT. Protein sequence: CASSSGQGTEAFF.

J is TRBJ2-3 and V is TRBV30; D uncertain. The CDR3 sequence is 15 residues long. Germline V gene data show CDR1 as GTSNPN and CDR2 as SVGIG (reference sequence). The ends were cut back, 0 bases at V and 0 bases at J, with 10 bases in the middle. The CDR3 loop reads CAWSVRGGSTDTQYF. CDR3 coding DNA: TGTGCCTGGAGTGTACGCGGCGGAAGCACAGATACGCAGTATTTT. Full variable domain (outside the CDR3, taken from reference TRBV30 and TRBJ2-3): SQTIHQWPATLVQPVGSPLSLECTVEGTSNPNLYWYRQAAGRGLQLLFYSVGIGQISSEVPQNLSASRPQDRQFILSSKKLLLSDSGFYLCAWSVRGGSTDTQYFGPGTRLTVL.

This clone has just a few counts. V is TRBV4-1 and J is TRBJ1-4; D remains unclear. The germline V gene has CDR1 MGHRA and CDR2 YSYEKL. Trimming removed 0 bases from V and 8 bases from J, with 13 bases in between. This CDR3 comprises 15 residues. The CDR3 sequence: CASSQESLRSEKLFF. Written as DNA, the CDR3 is TGCGCCAGCAGCCAAGAATCCCTCCGGAGCGAAAAACTGTTTTTT.

The chain has TRBV6-1 and TRBJ2-1, with 8 bases lining up with TRBD1. CDR3 length equals 15 residues. With V trimmed by 6 bases and J by 1 base, 5 bases remained unmatched. Germline CDR1 MNHNS, CDR2 SASEGT. CDR3 nucleotides: TGTGCCAGCAGGCGTACAGGGGGATCCTACAATGAGCAGTTCTTC. This encodes CASRRTGGSYNEQFF.

Notes on this clone: Other DNA sequences from this sample encode an identical CDR3 as well. The genes are TRBV7-9 and TRBJ1-1; D is unresolved. CDR1 is SEHNR, CDR2 FQNEAQ, per germline (reference sequence). The CDR3 contains 13 residues. V was shortened by 2 bases and J by 1 base, with 5 bases between the two germline ends. The CDR3 protein is CASSLQENTEAFF. CDR3 nucleotides: TGTGCCAGCAGCTTACAGGAGAACACTGAAGCTTTCTTT.

The chain is built from TRBV12-5 and TRBJ2-5, with no clear D. The CDR3 totals 14 residues. V lost 3 bases to trimming and J lost 5 bases, with 13 bases between them. From germline, CDR1 is LGHNT and CDR2 FRNRAP. CDR3 region: CASGLRLPTETQYF. In DNA, the CDR3 is TGTGCTAGTGGTTTAAGACTCCCCACGGAGACCCAGTACTTC.

As for this clone: This same CDR3 is encoded by further DNA sequences in the sample. The chain recombines TRBV6-1 with TRBJ2-1, with 9 bases aligning to TRBD1. J lost 9 bases, V lost 1 base, and 10 bases had no gene match. The germline gives CDR1 MNHNS, CDR2 SASEGT. The CDR3 spans 16 residues. The chain's CDR3 is CASSEVTGGRGGEQFF. Here the CDR3 DNA reads TGTGCCAGCAGTGAAGTAACAGGGGGCAGGGGCGGTGAGCAGTTCTTC.

The chain carries TRBV4-1 and TRBJ2-1; no firm D call. The ends were cut back, 1 base at V and 2 bases at J, with 12 bases in the middle. This CDR3 comprises 16 residues. The germline V gene encodes CDR1 MGHRA and CDR2 YSYEKL. CDR3 sequence: CASSQVAKLAYNEQFF. CDR3 DNA sequence: TGCGCCAGCAGCCAAGTAGCCAAGCTAGCCTACAATGAGCAGTTCTTC.

The V call is TRBV9, the J call TRBJ2-3; 9 nucleotides agree with TRBD2. The CDR3 runs to 17 residues. Germline CDR1 and CDR2: SGDLS and YYNGEE. The V segment lost 0 bases and the J segment 11 bases; nucleotides outside the gene matches: 16. The CDR3 nucleotides are TGTGCCAGCAGCGTAGCGGCGCGAGGCAGCGGGGGGATAGAGCAGTATTTT. This gives the protein CASSVAARGSGGIEQYF.

The chain recombines TRBV29-1 with TRBJ2-6; D gene uncertain. The germline CDR1 and CDR2 sequences are SQVTM and ANQGSEA. V dropped 4 bases and J dropped 2 bases, with 6 bases sitting between them. CDR3 length equals 13 residues. The CDR3 region has the DNA TGCAGCGTTGCGTCTACTGGGGCCAACGTCCTGACTTTC. It encodes CSVASTGANVLTF.

V usage is TRBV27 and J usage is TRBJ1-5; perhaps TRBD1 as D (6 bases). In germline, CDR1 is MNHEY, CDR2 SMNVEV (reference sequence). Trimming left V 8 bases short and J 5 bases short, with 25 bases between. This CDR3 spans 17 amino acids. The CDR3 DNA reads as TGTGCCAGCGGGCTAGACTGGACAGCCAACTTCGATCAGCCCCAGCATTTT. Translating it yields CASGLDWTANFDQPQHF.

The CDR3 spells CASTYFRGGLQSNIQYF. The CDR3 DNA is TGTGCCAGCACCTACTTCCGGGGAGGGTTACAATCAAACATTCAGTACTTC. The chain joins TRBV5-6 to TRBJ2-4, with TRBD2 matching over 7 bases. This CDR3 has 17 amino acids. V lost 6 bases, J lost 6 bases, and 18 bases stayed unmatched. CDR1 is SGHDT, CDR2 YYEEEE, per germline. The full variable domain, rest sourced from reference TRBV5-6 and TRBJ2-4, is DAGVTQSPTHLIKTRGQQVTLRCSPKSGHDTVSWYQQALGQGPQFIFQYYEEEERQRGNFPDRFSGHQFPNYSSELNVNALLLGDSALYLCASTYFRGGLQSNIQYFGAGTRLSVL.

V usage is TRBV5-1 and J usage is TRBJ1-2, with D unresolved. Germline values: CDR1 SGHRS, CDR2 YFSETQ. This CDR3 is 17 amino acids long. The V and J ends lost 0 bases and 2 bases respectively, with 17 bases between them. In nucleotides, the CDR3 is TGCGCCAGCAGCTTGGCCCAGGCGGGGATTTTAAACTATGGCTACACCTTC. This translates into CASSLAQAGILNYGYTF. Full variable domain (missing parts from reference TRBV5-1 and TRBJ1-2): KAGVTQTPRYLIKTRGQQVTLSCSPISGHRSVSWYQQTPGQGLQFLFEYFSETQRNKGNFPGRFSGRQFSNSRSEMNVSTLELGDSALYLCASSLAQAGILNYGYTFGSGTRLTVV.

The chain employs TRBV19 and TRBJ2-7, with 8 nucleotides matching TRBD1. This CDR3 comprises 15 residues. Per the germline V gene, CDR1 is LNHDA and CDR2 is SQIVND (reference sequence). The V gene end was trimmed by 5 bases and the J gene end by 3 bases; junction bases not matched to a gene: 9. CDR3 in DNA: TGTGCCAGTAGTGCCGACGGGACAGGAGGCTACGAGCAGTACTTC. Its protein product is CASSADGTGGYEQYF.

The chain is built from TRBV30 and TRBJ1-2; D unclear. This CDR3 contains 13 residues. Trimming removed 1 base from V and 4 bases from J, with 10 bases in between. CDR1 and CDR2 from the germline V gene are GTSNPN and SVGIG (reference sequence). CDR3 protein: CAWSEWRFYGYTF. CDR3 nucleotide sequence: TGTGCCTGGAGTGAGTGGAGATTCTATGGCTACACCTTC.

This chain uses TRBV19 with TRBJ2-1, with TRBD2 matching 9 bases. The CDR3 totals 13 residues. The germline V gene encodes CDR1 LNHDA and CDR2 SQIVND (reference sequence). Trimming removed 8 bases from V and 5 bases from J; junction bases left unmatched: 4. CDR3 bases: TGTGCCAGTCGGACTAGCGAAAACAATGAGCAGTTCTTC. Encoded protein: CASRTSENNEQFF.

The chain combines TRBV20-1 with TRBJ2-5; no reliable D call. There are 11 residues in the CDR3. Trimming removed 6 bases at V and 1 base at J, with 6 bases between. Germline V lookup: CDR1 DFQATT, CDR2 SNEGSKA (reference sequence). The CDR3 DNA reads TGCAGTGCCCTGAGCCAAGAGACCCAGTACTTC. Its translation: CSALSQETQYF.

The chain is built from TRBV19 and TRBJ1-2, with 8 bases fitting TRBD1. Trimming cost V 5 bases and J 12 bases; bases outside gene matches: 11. Germline lookup yields CDR1 LNHDA and CDR2 SQIVND (reference sequence). The CDR3 covers 13 residues. The CDR3 sequence is CASSPPGGYPHTF. The DNA of the CDR3 is TGTGCCAGTAGTCCCCCAGGGGGCTATCCCCACACCTTC.

The rearrangement joins TRBV29-1 to TRBJ2-7, with D uncertain. The CDR3 contains 12 residues. V was shortened by 6 bases and J by 2 bases, with 11 bases between the two germline ends. Germline CDR1 is SQVTM and CDR2 is ANQGSEA. As DNA, the CDR3 is TGCAGCGTCCTAATGATTCCCTACGAGCAGTACTTC. Translated: CSVLMIPYEQYF.

The CDR3 here is CASSSSGGRKETQYF. Here the CDR3 DNA reads TGTGCCAGCAGCTCCTCGGGCGGGAGAAAGGAGACCCAGTACTTC. The rearrangement links TRBV7-2 to TRBJ2-5; 7 bases map to TRBD2. This CDR3 has 15 amino acids. Looked up from germline, CDR1 is SGHTA and CDR2 is FQGNSA. Germline trimming cut 4 bases from V and 5 bases from J; bases unmatched to any gene: 10.

The genes are TRBV4-1 and TRBJ2-4, with 12 bases identical to TRBD2. V dropped 2 bases and J dropped 4; count of bases not matched to a gene: 6. The germline V gene encodes CDR1 MGHRA and CDR2 YSYEKL. The CDR3 extends over 17 amino acids. DNA for the CDR3: TGCGCCAGCAGCCAACCCGGACTAGCGGGACCGAAAAACATTCAGTACTTC. Amino acid sequence: CASSQPGLAGPKNIQYF.